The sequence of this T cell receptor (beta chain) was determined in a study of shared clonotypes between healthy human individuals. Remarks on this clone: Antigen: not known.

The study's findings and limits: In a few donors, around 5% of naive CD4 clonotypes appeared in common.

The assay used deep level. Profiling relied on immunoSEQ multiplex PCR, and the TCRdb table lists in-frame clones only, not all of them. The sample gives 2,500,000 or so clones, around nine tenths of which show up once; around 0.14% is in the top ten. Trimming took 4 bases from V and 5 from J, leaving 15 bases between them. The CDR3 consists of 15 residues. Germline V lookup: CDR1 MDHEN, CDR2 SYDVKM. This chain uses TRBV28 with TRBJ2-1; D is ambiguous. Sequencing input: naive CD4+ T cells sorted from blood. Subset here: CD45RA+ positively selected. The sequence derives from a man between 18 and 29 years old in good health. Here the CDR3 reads CASSYIRQFHNEQFF. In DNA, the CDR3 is TGTGCCAGCAGTTATATCCGTCAATTTCACAATGAGCAGTTCTTC.